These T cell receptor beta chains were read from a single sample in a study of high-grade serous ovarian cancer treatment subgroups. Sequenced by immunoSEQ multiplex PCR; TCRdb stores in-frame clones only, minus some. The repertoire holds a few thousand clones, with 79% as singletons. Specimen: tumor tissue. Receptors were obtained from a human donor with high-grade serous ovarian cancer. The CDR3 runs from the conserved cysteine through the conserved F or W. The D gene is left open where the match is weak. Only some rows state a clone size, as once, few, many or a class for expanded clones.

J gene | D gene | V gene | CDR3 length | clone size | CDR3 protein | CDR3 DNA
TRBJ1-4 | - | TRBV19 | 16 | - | CASSISLPAANEKLFF | TGTGCCAGTAGTATTTCTCTCCCAGCGGCTAATGAAAAACTGTTTTTT
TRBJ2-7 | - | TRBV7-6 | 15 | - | CASSLDPGRSYERYF | TGTGCCAGCAGCTTAGATCCGGGACGGTCCTACGAGCGGTACTTC
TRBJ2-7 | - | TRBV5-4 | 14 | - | CASSLSGSTYEQYF | TGTGCCAGCAGCCTGAGTGGCAGCACCTACGAGCAGTACTTC
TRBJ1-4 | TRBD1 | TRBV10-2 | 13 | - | CASRDRGPEKLFF | TGCGCCAGCAGGGACAGGGGGCCGGAAAAACTGTTTTTT
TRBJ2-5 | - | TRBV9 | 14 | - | CASSYPVDQETQYF | TGTGCCAGCAGCTATCCGGTGGACCAAGAGACCCAGTACTTC
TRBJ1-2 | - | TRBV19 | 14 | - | CASSIFGQNYGYTF | TGTGCCAGTAGTATTTTCGGGCAGAACTATGGCTACACCTTC
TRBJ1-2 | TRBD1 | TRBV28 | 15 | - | CASSLPGQGNYGYTF | TGTGCCAGCAGCTTGCCGGGACAGGGGAACTATGGCTACACCTTC
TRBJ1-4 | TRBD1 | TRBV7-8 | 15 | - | CASSQDRGQGEKLFF | TGTGCCAGCAGCCAGGACAGGGGGCAAGGCGAAAAACTGTTTTTT
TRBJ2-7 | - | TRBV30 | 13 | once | CAWSGESSYEQYF | TGTGCCTGGAGTGGAGAGAGCTCCTACGAGCAGTACTTC
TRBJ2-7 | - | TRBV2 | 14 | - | CASNKGYWPYEQYF | TGTGCCAGCAACAAAGGGTACTGGCCCTACGAGCAGTACTTC
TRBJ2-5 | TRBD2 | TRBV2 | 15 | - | CASRKVSGGAETQYF | TGTGCCAGCAGGAAAGTTAGCGGGGGGGCCGAGACCCAGTACTTC
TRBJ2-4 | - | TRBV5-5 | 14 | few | CASSLATVLNIQYF | TGTGCCAGCAGCTTGGCGACAGTATTAAACATTCAGTACTTC
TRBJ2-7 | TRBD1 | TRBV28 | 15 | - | CASSFPQGARYEQYF | TGTGCCAGCAGTTTCCCGCAGGGGGCGAGGTACGAGCAGTACTTC
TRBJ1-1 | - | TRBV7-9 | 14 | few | CASSLDGEGKAAFF | TGTGCCAGCAGCTTAGACGGTGAGGGAAAGGCAGCTTTCTTT
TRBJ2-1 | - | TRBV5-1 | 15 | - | CASSLGGGDYNEQFF | TGCGCCAGCAGCTTGGGCGGTGGGGACTACAATGAGCAGTTCTTC